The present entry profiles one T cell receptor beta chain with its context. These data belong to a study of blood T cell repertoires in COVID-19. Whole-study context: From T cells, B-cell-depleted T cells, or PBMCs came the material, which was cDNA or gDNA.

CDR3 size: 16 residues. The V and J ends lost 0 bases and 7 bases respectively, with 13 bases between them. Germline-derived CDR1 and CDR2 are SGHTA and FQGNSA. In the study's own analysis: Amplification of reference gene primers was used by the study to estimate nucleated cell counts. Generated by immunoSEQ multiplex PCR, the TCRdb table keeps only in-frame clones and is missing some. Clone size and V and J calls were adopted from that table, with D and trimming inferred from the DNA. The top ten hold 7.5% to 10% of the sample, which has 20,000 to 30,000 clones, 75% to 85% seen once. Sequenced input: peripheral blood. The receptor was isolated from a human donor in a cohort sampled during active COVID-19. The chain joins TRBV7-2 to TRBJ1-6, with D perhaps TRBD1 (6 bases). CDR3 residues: CASSLAAGQGNSPLHF. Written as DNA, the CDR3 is TGTGCCAGCAGCTTAGCGGCAGGTCAGGGGAATTCACCCCTCCACTTT.